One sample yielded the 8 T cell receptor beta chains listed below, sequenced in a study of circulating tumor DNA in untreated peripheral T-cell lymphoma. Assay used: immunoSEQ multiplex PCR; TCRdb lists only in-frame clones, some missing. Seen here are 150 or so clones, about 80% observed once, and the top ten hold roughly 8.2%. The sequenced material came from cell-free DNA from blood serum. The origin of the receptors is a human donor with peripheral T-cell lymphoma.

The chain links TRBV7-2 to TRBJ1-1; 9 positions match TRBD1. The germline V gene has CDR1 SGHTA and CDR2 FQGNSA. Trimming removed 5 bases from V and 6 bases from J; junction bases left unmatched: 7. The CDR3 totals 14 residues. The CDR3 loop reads CASSILQGAAEAFF. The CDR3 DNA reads TGTGCCAGCAGCATCTTACAGGGGGCTGCTGAAGCTTTCTTT.

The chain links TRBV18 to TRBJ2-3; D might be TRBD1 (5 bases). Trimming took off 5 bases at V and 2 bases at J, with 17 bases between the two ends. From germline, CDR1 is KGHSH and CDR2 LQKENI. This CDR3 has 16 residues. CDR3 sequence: CASSDQGETDTDTQYF. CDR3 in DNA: TGTGCCAGCTCAGACCAAGGTGAGACAGACACAGATACGCAGTATTTT.

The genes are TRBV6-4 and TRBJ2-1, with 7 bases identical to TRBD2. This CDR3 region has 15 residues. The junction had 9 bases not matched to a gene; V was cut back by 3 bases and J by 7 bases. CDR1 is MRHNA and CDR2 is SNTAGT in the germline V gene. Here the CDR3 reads CASSERAGYINEQFF. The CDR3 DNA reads TGTGCCAGCAGTGAACGAGCGGGATATATAAATGAGCAGTTCTTC.

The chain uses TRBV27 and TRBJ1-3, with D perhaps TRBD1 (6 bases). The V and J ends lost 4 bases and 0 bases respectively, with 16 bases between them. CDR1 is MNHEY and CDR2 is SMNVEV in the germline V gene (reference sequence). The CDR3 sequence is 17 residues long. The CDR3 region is CASSSGPGHVSGNTIYF. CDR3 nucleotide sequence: TGTGCCAGCAGTTCAGGACCGGGACACGTCTCTGGAAACACCATATATTTT.

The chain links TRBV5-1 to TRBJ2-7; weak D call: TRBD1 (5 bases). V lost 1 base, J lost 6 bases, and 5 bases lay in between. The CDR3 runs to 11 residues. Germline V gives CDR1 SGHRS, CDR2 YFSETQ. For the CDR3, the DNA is TGCGCCAGCAGCTTGAGGGGCGAGCAGTACTTC. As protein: CASSLRGEQYF.

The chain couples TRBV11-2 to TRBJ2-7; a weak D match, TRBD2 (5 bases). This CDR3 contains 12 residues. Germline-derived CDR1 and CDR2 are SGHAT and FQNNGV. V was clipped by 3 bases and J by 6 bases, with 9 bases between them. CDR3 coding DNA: TGTGCCAGCAGCTTGCGTCGGGGCGAGCAGTACTTC. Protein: CASSLRRGEQYF. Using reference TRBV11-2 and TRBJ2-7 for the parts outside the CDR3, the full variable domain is EAGVAQSPRYKIIEKRQSVAFWCNPISGHATLYWYQQILGQGPKLLIQFQNNGVVDDSQLPKDRFSAERLKGVDSTLKIQPAKLEDSAVYLCASSLRRGEQYFGPGTRLTVT.

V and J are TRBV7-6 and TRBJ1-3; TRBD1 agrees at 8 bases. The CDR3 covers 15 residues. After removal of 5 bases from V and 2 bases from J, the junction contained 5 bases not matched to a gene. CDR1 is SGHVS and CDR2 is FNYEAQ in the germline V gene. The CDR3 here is CASSGGQGTGNTIYF. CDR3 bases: TGTGCCAGCAGCGGAGGACAGGGAACTGGAAACACCATATATTTT.

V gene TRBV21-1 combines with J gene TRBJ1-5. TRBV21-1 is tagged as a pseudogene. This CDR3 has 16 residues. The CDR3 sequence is CASSKVGGGRNQPQHF. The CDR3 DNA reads TGTGCCAGCAGCAAAGTTGGGGGGGGGCGCAATCAGCCCCAGCATTTT.